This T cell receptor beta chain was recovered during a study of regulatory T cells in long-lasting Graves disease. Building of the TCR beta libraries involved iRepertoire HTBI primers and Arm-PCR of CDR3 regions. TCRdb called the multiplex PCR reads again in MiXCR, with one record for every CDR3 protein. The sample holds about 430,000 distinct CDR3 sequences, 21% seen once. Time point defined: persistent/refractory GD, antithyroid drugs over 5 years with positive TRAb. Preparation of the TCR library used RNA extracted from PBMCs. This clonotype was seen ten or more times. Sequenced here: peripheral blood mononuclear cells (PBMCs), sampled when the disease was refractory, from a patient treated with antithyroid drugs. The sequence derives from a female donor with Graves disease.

The CDR3 sequence: CASSEQGARTEAFF. The CDR3 DNA is TGTGCCAGCAGTGAACAGGGGGCGAGGACTGAAGCTTTCTTT. This chain links TRBV6-2 or TRBV6-3 with TRBJ1-1, with 9 bases identical to TRBD1. This CDR3 region has 14 residues. Germline CDR1 and CDR2: MNHEY and SVGEGT. The junction had 6 bases not matched to a gene; V was cut back by 5 bases and J by 5 bases.